Sequencing of this TCR beta chain was carried out in a study of OX40 agonist ivuxolimab in advanced cancers. The assay was immunoSEQ multiplex PCR, and TCRdb's table has in-frame clones only and misses some. The sample includes 74,000 or so clones, approximately 85% of them seen just once. With respect to this clone: The junction and the germline gene differ at one end; a read error may be behind it.

This CDR3 comprises 15 residues. Germline CDR1 and CDR2: SGHRS and YFSETQ. This clonotype was obtained from an adult with an advanced solid tumor such as melanoma, head and neck, liver or kidney cancer. The chain carries TRBV5-1 and TRBJ1-6; D might be TRBD1 (5 bases). This material consisted of CD4+ or CD8+ T cells sorted from blood, taken in a trial of the OX40 agonist ivuxolimab. The CDR3 coding sequence is TGTGCCAGCAGTTTGGGGCAGATCTATAATTCACCCCTCCACTTT. Translating gives CASSLGQIYNSPLHF.